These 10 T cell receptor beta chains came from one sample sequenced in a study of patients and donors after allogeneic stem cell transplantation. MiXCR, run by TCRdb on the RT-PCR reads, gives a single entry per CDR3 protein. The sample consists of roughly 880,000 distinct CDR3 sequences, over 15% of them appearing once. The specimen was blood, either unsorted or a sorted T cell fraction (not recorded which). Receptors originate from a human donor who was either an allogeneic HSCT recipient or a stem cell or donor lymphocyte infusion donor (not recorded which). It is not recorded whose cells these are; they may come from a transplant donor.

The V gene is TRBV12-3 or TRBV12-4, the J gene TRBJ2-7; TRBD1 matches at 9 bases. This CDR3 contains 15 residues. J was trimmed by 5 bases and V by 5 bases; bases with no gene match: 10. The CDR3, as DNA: TGTGCCAGCAGTCCCTCCGGGACAGGGTGGAACGAGCAGTACTTC. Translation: CASSPSGTGWNEQYF.

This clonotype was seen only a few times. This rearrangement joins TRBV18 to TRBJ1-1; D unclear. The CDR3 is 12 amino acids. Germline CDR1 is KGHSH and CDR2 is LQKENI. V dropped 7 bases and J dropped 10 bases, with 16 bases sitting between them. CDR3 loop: CASFHVRSGAFF. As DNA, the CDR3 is TGTGCCAGCTTTCATGTGCGGTCGGGAGCTTTCTTT.

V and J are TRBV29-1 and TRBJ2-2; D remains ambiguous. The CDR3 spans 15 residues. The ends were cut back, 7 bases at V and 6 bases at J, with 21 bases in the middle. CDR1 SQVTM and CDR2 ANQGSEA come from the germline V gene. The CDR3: CSAHKGGYGPGELFF. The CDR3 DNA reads TGCAGCGCCCACAAGGGCGGATATGGTCCCGGGGAGCTGTTTTTT.

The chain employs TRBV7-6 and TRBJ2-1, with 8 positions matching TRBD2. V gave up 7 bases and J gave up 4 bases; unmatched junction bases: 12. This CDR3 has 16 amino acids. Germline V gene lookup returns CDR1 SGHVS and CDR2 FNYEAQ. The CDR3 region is CASIGTGGHQYNEQFF. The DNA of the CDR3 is TGTGCCAGCATCGGGACGGGGGGGCACCAATACAATGAGCAGTTCTTC.

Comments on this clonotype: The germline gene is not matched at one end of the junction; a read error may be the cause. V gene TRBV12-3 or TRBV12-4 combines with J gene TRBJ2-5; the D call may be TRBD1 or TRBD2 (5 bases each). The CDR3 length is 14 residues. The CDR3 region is CAISLRVIGTLRYF. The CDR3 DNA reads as TGTGCCATCAGTTTACGGGTAATAGGGACCTTAAGGTACTTC.

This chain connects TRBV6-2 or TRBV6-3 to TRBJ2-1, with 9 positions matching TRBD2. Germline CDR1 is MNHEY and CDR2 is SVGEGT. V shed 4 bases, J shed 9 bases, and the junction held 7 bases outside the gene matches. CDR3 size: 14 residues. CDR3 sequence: CASSLAGVTGEQFF. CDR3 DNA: TGTGCCAGCAGTTTAGCGGGAGTGACGGGTGAGCAGTTCTTC.

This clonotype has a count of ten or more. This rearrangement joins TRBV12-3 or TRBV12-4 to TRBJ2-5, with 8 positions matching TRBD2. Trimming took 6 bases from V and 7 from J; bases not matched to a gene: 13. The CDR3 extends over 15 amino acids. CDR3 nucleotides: TGTGCCAGCAGACCCAACGGGGGGGACGGCGCGACCCAGTACTTC. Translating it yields CASRPNGGDGATQYF.

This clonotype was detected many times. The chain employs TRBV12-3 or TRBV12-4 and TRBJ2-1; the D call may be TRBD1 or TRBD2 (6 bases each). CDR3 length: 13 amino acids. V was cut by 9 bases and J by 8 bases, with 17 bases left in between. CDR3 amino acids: CASRGDGPYEQFF. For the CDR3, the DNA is TGTGCCAGTAGGGGGGACGGCCCCTATGAGCAGTTCTTC.

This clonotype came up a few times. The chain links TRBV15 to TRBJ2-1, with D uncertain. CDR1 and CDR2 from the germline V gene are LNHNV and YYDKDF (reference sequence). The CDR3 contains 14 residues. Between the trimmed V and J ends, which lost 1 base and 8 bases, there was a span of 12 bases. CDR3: CATSRVTIHDEQFF. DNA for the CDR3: TGTGCCACCAGCAGAGTGACCATACACGATGAGCAGTTCTTC. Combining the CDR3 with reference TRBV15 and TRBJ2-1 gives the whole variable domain DAMVIQNPRYQVTQFGKPVTLSCSQTLNHNVMYWYQQKSSQAPKLLFHYYDKDFNNEADTPDNFQSRRPNTSFCFLDIRSPGLGDTAMYLCATSRVTIHDEQFFGPGTRLTVL.

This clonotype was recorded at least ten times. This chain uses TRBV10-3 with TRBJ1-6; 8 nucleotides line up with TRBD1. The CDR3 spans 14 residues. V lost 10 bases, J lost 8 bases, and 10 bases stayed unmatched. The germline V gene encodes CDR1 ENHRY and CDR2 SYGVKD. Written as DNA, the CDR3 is TGTGCCAGCTCAGGGGGCGCTGATCATTCACCCCTCCACTTT. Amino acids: CASSGGADHSPLHF.